These 13 T cell receptor beta chains share one sample of origin, sequenced in a study of identifying expanded T cells in peripheral blood. Here immunoSEQ multiplex PCR was the method, and the copy in TCRdb shows in-frame clones only, minus some. The sample has 85,000 to 90,000 clones; approximately 86% are singletons. The sample was blood. The receptors come from a person aged 18 to 69 in good health.

Only one count was recorded for this clone. This chain joins TRBV7-3 and TRBJ1-2, with 10 nucleotides matching TRBD1. The junction had 4 bases not matched to a gene; V was cut back by 5 bases and J by 1 base. Germline CDR1 SGHTA, CDR2 FQGTGA. The CDR3 sequence is 15 residues long. The CDR3 DNA follows: TGTGCCAGCAGCCGGGACAGGGGATATAACTATGGCTACACCTTC. Translated: CASSRDRGYNYGYTF.

The genes are TRBV7-8 and TRBJ2-7, with 7 bases aligning to TRBD2. The junction had 7 bases not matched to a gene; V was cut back by 1 base and J by 7 bases. The CDR3 consists of 14 residues. The germline V gene has CDR1 SGHVS and CDR2 FQNEAQ. The CDR3 DNA sequence: TGTGCCAGCAGCTTAGGAACGACTAGCCGGGAGCAGTACTTC. Protein: CASSLGTTSREQYF.

The chain links TRBV7-9 to TRBJ2-5; 7 bases fit TRBD2. CDR3 length: 15 residues. Germline CDR1 SEHNR, CDR2 FQNEAQ (reference sequence). V was pared by 1 base and J by 1 base, with 3 bases of the junction left unmatched. The chain's CDR3 is CASSLGASGQETQYF. The CDR3 region has the DNA TGTGCCAGCAGCTTAGGAGCTAGCGGCCAAGAGACCCAGTACTTC.

This clone was seen a few times. J is TRBJ1-2 and V is TRBV6-1; 8 positions match TRBD1. V shed 4 bases and J 6 bases; nucleotides not matched to a gene: 1. The CDR3 is 12 residues long. Per germline, CDR1 MNHNS and CDR2 SASEGT. The CDR3 region is CASSVGQDGYTF. CDR3 sequence (DNA): TGTGCCAGCAGTGTGGGACAGGATGGCTACACCTTC.

This chain connects TRBV5-4 to TRBJ1-2; 7 nucleotides agree with TRBD1. The V gene end was trimmed by 1 base and the J gene end by 4 bases; junction bases not matched to a gene: 13. CDR1 is SGHNT and CDR2 is YYREEE in the germline V gene (reference sequence). This CDR3 is built from 17 residues. The CDR3: CASSLPTGTGVSYGYTF. In DNA form, the CDR3 reads TGTGCCAGCAGCTTGCCGACAGGGACGGGAGTATCCTATGGCTACACCTTC.

V and J are TRBV6-5 and TRBJ1-2; D is unresolved. In germline, CDR1 is MNHEY, CDR2 SVGAGI. V was shortened by 1 base and J by 0 bases, with 3 bases between the two germline ends. The CDR3 runs to 13 residues. The CDR3 here is CASSYYANYGYTF. The DNA of the CDR3 is TGTGCCAGCAGTTACTATGCTAACTATGGCTACACCTTC.

The chain couples TRBV29-1 to TRBJ2-7; D not resolved. From germline, CDR1 is SQVTM and CDR2 ANQGSEA. The germline V and J ends were trimmed by 4 bases and 5 bases, with 6 bases remaining between them. This CDR3 is 10 amino acids long. The CDR3, as DNA: TGCAGCGTTGTCCAACACGAGCAGTACTTC. Amino acid sequence: CSVVQHEQYF.

The J gene is TRBJ2-7, the V gene TRBV21-1. TRBV21-1 is noted as a pseudogene. The CDR3 extends over 11 amino acids. For the CDR3, the DNA is TGTGCCAGTCGGGACCCGTGGAAGCAGTACTTC. It specifies CASRDPWKQYF.

The rearrangement joins TRBV30 to TRBJ2-5; D is possibly TRBD1 (6 bases). CDR3 length: 12 amino acids. Per germline, CDR1 GTSNPN and CDR2 SVGIG (reference sequence). V was trimmed by 4 bases and J by 0 bases, leaving 6 bases between them. DNA for the CDR3: TGTGCCTGGAACAGGGACCAAGAGACCCAGTACTTC. This encodes CAWNRDQETQYF. Full variable domain (remainder filled in from reference TRBV30 and TRBJ2-5): SQTIHQWPATLVQPVGSPLSLECTVEGTSNPNLYWYRQAAGRGLQLLFYSVGIGQISSEVPQNLSASRPQDRQFILSSKKLLLSDSGFYLCAWNRDQETQYFGPGTRLLVL.

This clone has only a few counts. The chain employs TRBV10-3 and TRBJ2-7; D may be TRBD2 (6 bases). The CDR3 consists of 13 residues. The germline gives CDR1 ENHRY, CDR2 SYGVKD. The V and J ends lost 11 bases and 2 bases respectively, with 16 bases between them. This CDR3 is CAAAGGATYEQYF. The CDR3 region has the DNA TGTGCCGCCGCAGGAGGGGCAACCTACGAGCAGTACTTC.

V and J are TRBV5-1 and TRBJ1-5; D is ambiguous. CDR3 length: 15 residues. From germline, CDR1 is SGHRS and CDR2 YFSETQ. Trimming left V 0 bases short and J 7 bases short, with 14 bases between. The CDR3 sequence: CASSLVAGGGQPQHF. CDR3 DNA sequence: TGCGCCAGCAGCTTGGTGGCAGGAGGAGGACAGCCCCAGCATTTT.

The rearrangement links TRBV2 to TRBJ1-1; the D gene is possibly TRBD1 (5 bases). The CDR3 loop spans 13 amino acids. The ends were cut back, 6 bases at V and 4 bases at J, with 12 bases in the middle. The germline V gene encodes CDR1 SNHLY and CDR2 FYNNEI. The CDR3: CASRKGVSTEAFF. The DNA of the CDR3 is TGTGCCAGCAGGAAAGGGGTTAGCACTGAAGCTTTCTTT.

Only one count was recorded for this clone. This sample also contains other DNA sequences that code for the same CDR3. J is TRBJ2-1 and V is TRBV6-5; 7 bases are shared with TRBD1. Germline CDR1 MNHEY, CDR2 SVGAGI. This CDR3 region has 15 residues. V lost 4 bases to trimming and J lost 1 base; unmatched junction nucleotides: 4. The CDR3 bases are TGTGCCAGCAGTTCAGGGACAGCTTCCTACAATGAGCAGTTCTTC. Translation gives CASSSGTASYNEQFF.